This record looks at one T cell receptor (beta chain) sequence and its context. This sample was included in a study of T cells in Graves' hyperthyroidism and ophthalmopathy. The TCR beta CDR3 regions underwent amplification using RNA transcripts as the source. The HTBI set primed first-round TCR CDR3 RT-PCR. TCRdb analysed the multiplex PCR reads with MiXCR anew, one entry per CDR3 protein. The sample yields fewer than 650,000 distinct CDR3 sequences, 11% to 15% seen once. Each diagnosis drew on symptoms, thyroxine, TRAb, thyroid ultrasound and orbital computed tomography findings. Material for sequencing was blood. The receptor's source is a woman between 18 and 29 years old with Graves' ophthalmopathy.

The CDR3 spells CASSQWTGGGQPQHF. The CDR3, as DNA: TGCGCCAGCAGCCAATGGACAGGGGGTGGTCAGCCCCAGCATTTT. The chain has TRBV4-3 and TRBJ1-5; 10 bases are shared with TRBD1. The CDR3 spans 15 residues. Germline V gene sequence: CDR1 LGHNA, CDR2 YSLEER. The J segment lost 6 bases and the V segment lost 2 bases, leaving 4 bases of the junction unmatched.